These 26 T cell receptor beta chains originate from one sample sequenced in a study of blood T cells in healthy people across ages. A second PCR of about 6 to 12 cycles used a sample-barcoded 5' primer and a J-beta primer mix. Each CDR3 protein is one row after TCRdb ran MiXCR on the 5' RACE reads. The data contain 850,000 to 1,000,000 distinct CDR3 sequences, around 46% of them singletons. The sample consisted of blood. These TCRs come from a young man in good health.

J is TRBJ2-1 and V is TRBV7-3; D might be TRBD2 (5 bases). Germline CDR1 SGHTA, CDR2 FQGTGA. The V end was cut by 3 bases, the J end by 3 bases, with 21 bases between. This CDR3 region has 18 residues. The CDR3 DNA is TGTGCCAGCAGCTTGGGAGAAGGCAAGACTATGCACTACAATGAGCAGTTCTTC. Encoded protein: CASSLGEGKTMHYNEQFF.

The rearrangement joins TRBV7-8 to TRBJ2-7, with D possibly TRBD2 on 7 matching bases. Germline-derived CDR1 and CDR2 are SGHVS and FQNEAQ. The CDR3 has 16 residues. Trimming pared 5 bases from V and 1 base from J, leaving 18 bases between. CDR3 region: CASSGGATPSSYEQYF. For the CDR3, the DNA is TGTGCCAGCAGCGGGGGGGCCACACCCTCATCCTACGAGCAGTACTTC.

The chain combines TRBV20-1 with TRBJ1-2; 7 bases agree with TRBD1. This CDR3 is 13 amino acids long. The ends lost 5 bases at V and 5 bases at J; junction bases unmatched: 8. Germline loops: CDR1 DFQATT, CDR2 SNEGSKA (reference sequence). The CDR3 loop is CSASDRVVYGYTF. CDR3 sequence (DNA): TGCAGTGCTTCTGACAGGGTGGTGTATGGCTACACCTTC.

This chain links TRBV6-2 or TRBV6-3 with TRBJ2-7; D is perhaps TRBD1 or TRBD2 (5 bases each). The DNA end lines up better with TRBJ2-5; the J call may be wrong. The CDR3 sequence is 15 residues long. Germline assignment: CDR1 MNHEY and CDR2 SVGEGT. CDR3 bases: TGTGCCAGCAAAAAGCCCGGAATCGGGGCGGAGACCCAGTACTTC. Translating it yields CASKKPGIGAETQYF.

This rearrangement joins TRBV20-1 to TRBJ2-1; TRBD2 aligns across 10 bases. After removal of 6 bases from V and 12 bases from J, the junction contained 5 bases not matched to a gene. Germline lookup yields CDR1 DFQATT and CDR2 SNEGSKA (reference sequence). CDR3 length: 11 residues. The chain's CDR3 is CSAGTSEGQFF. As DNA, the CDR3 is TGCAGTGCCGGGACTAGCGAGGGGCAGTTCTTC.

This clonotype came up a few times. The CDR3 DNA is TGTGCCAGCAGGGATGACCCCGGCACAGATACGCAGTATTTT. Its translation: CASRDDPGTDTQYF. V is TRBV6-5 and J is TRBJ2-3; D ambiguous. From germline, CDR1 is MNHEY and CDR2 SVGAGI. V was pared by 6 bases and J by 1 base, with 11 bases between. The CDR3 length is 14 residues.

This clonotype was detected once. V and J are TRBV7-2 and TRBJ1-2; D possibly corresponds to TRBD1 (5 bases). CDR1 is SGHTA, CDR2 FQGNSA, per germline. V lost 0 bases and J 1 base, leaving 9 bases between the germline ends. The CDR3 spans 15 residues. The CDR3 DNA reads as TGTGCCAGCAGCTTAGCGACGGGGCTTAACTATGGCTACACCTTC. Its translation: CASSLATGLNYGYTF. Filled out from reference TRBV7-2 and TRBJ1-2, the complete variable domain reads GAGVSQSPSNKVTEKGKDVELRCDPISGHTALYWYRQSLGQGLEFLIYFQGNSAPDKSGLPSDRFSAERTGGSVSTLTIQRTQQEDSAVYLCASSLATGLNYGYTFGSGTRLTVV.

The V and J genes are TRBV29-1 and TRBJ2-7; D unclear. Germline V gene sequence: CDR1 SQVTM, CDR2 ANQGSEA. V was clipped by 4 bases and J by 2 bases, with 9 bases between them. This CDR3 spans 12 amino acids. For the CDR3, the DNA is TGCAGCGTTGCTCAGGTCCCCTACGAGCAGTACTTC. As protein: CSVAQVPYEQYF.

The chain recombines TRBV24-1 with TRBJ2-3; D unclear. Germline V gives CDR1 KGHDR, CDR2 SFDVKD. The V gene lost 6 bases and the J gene lost 2 bases, with 17 bases spanning the gap. CDR3 length equals 16 residues. The CDR3 protein is CATSWYGNGFTDTQYF. CDR3 nucleotide sequence: TGTGCCACCAGTTGGTATGGGAACGGATTCACAGATACGCAGTATTTT.

This chain uses TRBV12-5 with TRBJ2-3; unclear D gene. CDR1 and CDR2 from the germline V gene are LGHNT and FRNRAP. The ends were cut back, 7 bases at V and 5 bases at J, with 10 bases in the middle. This CDR3 is built from 12 residues. Written as DNA, the CDR3 is TGTGCTAGTGCCCGGGTTGGAGATACGCAGTATTTT. Its translation is CASARVGDTQYF. The full variable domain, rest sourced from reference TRBV12-5 and TRBJ2-3, is DARVTQTPRHKVTEMGQEVTMRCQPILGHNTVFWYRQTMMQGLELLAYFRNRAPLDDSGMPKDRFSAEMPDATLATLKIQPSEPRDSAVYFCASARVGDTQYFGPGTRLTVL.

The chain uses TRBV5-4 and TRBJ1-2; D is undetermined. V gave up 2 bases and J gave up 0 bases, with 8 bases separating them. Germline V gives CDR1 SGHNT, CDR2 YYREEE (reference sequence). The CDR3 consists of 14 residues. This CDR3 reads CASSFRLTNYGYTF. CDR3 bases: TGTGCCAGCAGCTTTCGACTGACTAACTATGGCTACACCTTC.

J is TRBJ2-7 and V is TRBV6-2 or TRBV6-3; 9 positions match TRBD1. Germline CDR1 and CDR2: MNHEY and SVGEGT. V lost 10 bases to trimming and J lost 3 bases; unmatched junction nucleotides: 7. The CDR3 loop spans 13 amino acids. The CDR3 coding sequence is TGTGCCACCCTATGGGGACAGGGCTACGAGCAGTACTTC. Translation: CATLWGQGYEQYF.

This clonotype was counted a few times. The chain uses TRBV6-1 and TRBJ1-2; no firm D call. The CDR3 is 15 amino acids. Germline CDR1 and CDR2: MNHNS and SASEGT. The germline V and J ends were trimmed by 4 bases and 5 bases, with 17 bases remaining between them. CDR3 loop: CASSGPGEAIYGYTF. In nucleotides, the CDR3 is TGTGCCAGCAGTGGGCCGGGCGAGGCGATATATGGCTACACCTTC.

The J gene is TRBJ2-1, the V gene TRBV4-1, with 11 bases aligning to TRBD1. The ends lost 1 base at V and 5 bases at J; junction bases unmatched: 10. CDR3 length equals 18 residues. Germline values: CDR1 MGHRA, CDR2 YSYEKL. CDR3 loop: CASSQGRTGGGRNNEQFF. CDR3 DNA: TGCGCCAGCAGCCAAGGGAGGACAGGGGGCGGTCGGAACAATGAGCAGTTCTTC.

In nucleotides, the CDR3 is TGTGCCAGCAGCTTAGGAGCCTGGTATGGCTACACCTTC. Protein sequence: CASSLGAWYGYTF. The rearrangement uses TRBV7-8 and TRBJ1-2; D ambiguous. In germline, CDR1 is SGHVS, CDR2 FQNEAQ. With 1 base removed from V and 5 bases from J, the gap between germline ends came to 8 bases. The CDR3 contains 13 residues.

This chain joins TRBV12-3 or TRBV12-4 and TRBJ1-5; TRBD1 aligns across 7 bases. CDR3 size: 12 residues. V trimming: 3 bases; J trimming: 11 bases; junction bases outside the gene matches: 4. CDR3 in amino acids: CASSFRQGAQHF. CDR3 coding DNA: TGTGCCAGCAGTTTCCGACAGGGAGCCCAGCATTTT.

A few counts support this clonotype. The gene calls are TRBV7-2 and TRBJ2-3; either TRBD1 or TRBD2 may fit D (5 bases each). Germline V lookup: CDR1 SGHTA, CDR2 FQGNSA. The CDR3 loop spans 12 amino acids. Deletions cut 5 bases from V and 6 bases from J, with 9 bases between. The chain's CDR3 is CASSLRDDTQYF. CDR3 DNA: TGTGCCAGCAGCCTCAGGGACGATACGCAGTATTTT. Drawing the rest from reference TRBV7-2 and TRBJ2-3, the complete variable domain is GAGVSQSPSNKVTEKGKDVELRCDPISGHTALYWYRQSLGQGLEFLIYFQGNSAPDKSGLPSDRFSAERTGGSVSTLTIQRTQQEDSAVYLCASSLRDDTQYFGPGTRLTVL.

This clonotype was observed a handful of times. The J gene is TRBJ1-5, the V gene TRBV6-6; D may be TRBD1 (5 bases). In germline, CDR1 is MNHNY, CDR2 SVGAGI (reference sequence). V was cut by 8 bases and J by 2 bases, with 16 bases left in between. The CDR3 consists of 15 residues. This CDR3 reads CASLDTWGGNQPQHF. As DNA, the CDR3 is TGTGCCAGCTTGGACACATGGGGAGGCAATCAGCCCCAGCATTTT.

This sequence joins TRBV21-1 and TRBJ1-3; the table's D gene call, TRBD1, was not cross checked with the DNA. TRBV21-1 is a known pseudogene. There are 15 residues in the CDR3. CDR3 sequence: CASSKDKGAGNTIYF. CDR3 coding DNA: TGTGCCAGCAGCAAAGACAAGGGGGCTGGAAACACCATATATTTT.

This sequence joins TRBV7-2 and TRBJ1-5; D not resolved. This CDR3 has 16 amino acids. Trimming took off 5 bases at V and 7 bases at J, with 21 bases between the two ends. CDR1 is SGHTA and CDR2 is FQGNSA in the germline V gene. The CDR3 loop reads CASSPTTGIQGQPQHF. CDR3 in DNA: TGTGCCAGCAGCCCGACTACCGGGATCCAAGGGCAGCCCCAGCATTTT.

In this sample, this clonotype turned up a few times. The chain employs TRBV7-9 and TRBJ2-7, with D perhaps TRBD1 or TRBD2 (5 bases each). The V and J ends lost 5 bases and 5 bases respectively, with 10 bases between them. The germline CDR1 and CDR2 sequences are SEHNR and FQNEAQ (reference sequence). The length of the CDR3 is 12 residues. For the CDR3, the DNA is TGTGCCAGCAGCCCTCGGGGCCACGAGCAGTACTTC. It codes for CASSPRGHEQYF.

The rearrangement uses TRBV4-1 and TRBJ2-2, with a tentative D call TRBD1 (5 bases). Per the germline V gene, CDR1 is MGHRA and CDR2 is YSYEKL. This CDR3 has 14 residues. V was shortened by 8 bases and J by 0 bases, with 10 bases between the two germline ends. CDR3 nucleotides: TGCGCCAGCGCAGACAGAACGAACACCGGGGAGCTGTTTTTT. Translating gives CASADRTNTGELFF.

CDR3 DNA: TGTGCCAGCAGTACCCCCGGAGACTCGAGGAGCTCACCCCTCCACTTT. It encodes CASSTPGDSRSSPLHF. The chain joins TRBV6-2 or TRBV6-3 to TRBJ1-6; the D is unclear. V was cut by 5 bases and J by 10 bases, with 21 bases left in between. This CDR3 spans 16 amino acids. Germline loops: CDR1 MNHEY, CDR2 SVGEGT.

This chain links TRBV7-2 with TRBJ1-1; tentatively, D is TRBD1 (6 bases). V lost 5 bases to trimming and J lost 4 bases, with 17 bases between them. This CDR3 is 15 amino acids long. In germline, CDR1 is SGHTA, CDR2 FQGNSA. Here the CDR3 reads CASSPPRTVGTEAFF. CDR3 DNA sequence: TGTGCCAGCAGCCCACCCCGGACAGTGGGCACTGAAGCTTTCTTT.

The rearrangement links TRBV7-2 to TRBJ2-5; no definite D call. V lost 3 bases and J 5 bases, leaving 19 bases between the germline ends. CDR3 length equals 16 residues. In germline, CDR1 is SGHTA, CDR2 FQGNSA. The DNA of the CDR3 is TGTGCCAGCAGCTTTGGGGATTTGGATATCAGGGAGACCCAGTACTTC. This encodes CASSFGDLDIRETQYF.

CDR3 region: CSVHGARLQETQYF. Here the CDR3 DNA reads TGCAGCGTCCACGGGGCGCGGCTACAAGAGACCCAGTACTTC. V usage is TRBV29-1 and J usage is TRBJ2-5; D is perhaps TRBD1 or TRBD2 (5 bases each). Trimming cost V 6 bases and J 2 bases, with 16 bases left between them. Germline CDR1 and CDR2: SQVTM and ANQGSEA. This CDR3 has 14 amino acids.